This TCR beta chain was observed in a study of T cells in Graves' hyperthyroidism and ophthalmopathy. Study overall: The initial diagnosis was the point when peripheral blood was collected, ahead of any treatment.

Diagnoses were established using clinical symptoms, serum thyroxine and TRAb, thyroid ultrasound and orbital computed tomography. Fresh peripheral blood, 10 ml, yielded the PBMCs. Germline assignment: CDR1 MDHEN and CDR2 SYDVKM. This CDR3 contains 15 residues. V lost 6 bases and J 4 bases, leaving 18 bases between the germline ends. There are a few counts of this clonotype. Its antigen is unknown. It may be a read error: a sequence one base away is much more abundant. General study results and limits: In blood, most of the thyroid clonotypes expanded above 0.001 were also present.

There were TCR beta CDR3 regions amplified from RNA transcripts. First-round RT-PCR of the TCR CDR3 relied on the HTBI primer set. TCRdb recomputed calls from the multiplex PCR reads with MiXCR, one row per CDR3 protein. This table has around 290,000 distinct CDR3 sequences, approximately 12% appearing once. The gene calls are TRBV28 and TRBJ1-2, with D possibly being TRBD1 (6 bases). The sample comprised blood. The sequence was obtained from a woman aged 25 to 39 with Graves' hyperthyroidism that later progressed to Graves' ophthalmopathy. This chain's CDR3 is CASSLPKTGAYGYTF. The CDR3 bases are TGTGCCAGCAGCCTTCCTAAGACAGGCGCCTATGGCTACACCTTC.